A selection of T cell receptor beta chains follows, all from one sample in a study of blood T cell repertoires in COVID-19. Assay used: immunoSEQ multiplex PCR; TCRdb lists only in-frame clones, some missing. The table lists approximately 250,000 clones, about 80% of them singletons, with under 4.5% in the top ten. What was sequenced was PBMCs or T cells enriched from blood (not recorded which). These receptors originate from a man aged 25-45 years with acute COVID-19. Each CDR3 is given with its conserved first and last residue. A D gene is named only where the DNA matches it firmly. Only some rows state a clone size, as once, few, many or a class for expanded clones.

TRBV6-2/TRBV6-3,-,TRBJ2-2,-,CASSSYRVPGELFF,TGTGCCAGCAGTTCTTACAGGGTCCCCGGGGAGCTGTTTTTT
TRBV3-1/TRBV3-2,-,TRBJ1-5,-,CASSQGRGGNQPQHF,TGTGCCAGCAGCCAAGGTCGGGGGGGCAATCAGCCCCAGCATTTT
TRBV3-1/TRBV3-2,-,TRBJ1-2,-,CASSQVVGASPAYGYTF,TGTGCCAGCAGTCAAGTAGTAGGGGCGAGCCCAGCCTATGGCTACACCTTC
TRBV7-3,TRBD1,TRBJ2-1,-,CASSIQGAVYNEQFF,TGTGCCAGCAGTATACAGGGGGCTGTCTACAATGAGCAGTTCTTC
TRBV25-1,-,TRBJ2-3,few,CASSDRQIWDTQYF,TGTGCCAGCAGTGACCGACAGATCTGGGATACGCAGTATTTT
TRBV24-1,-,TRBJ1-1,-,CATSDAGRNTEAFF,TGTGCCACCAGTGATGCAGGGCGGAACACTGAAGCTTTCTTT
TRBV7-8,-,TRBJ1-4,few,CASSYRGEKLFF,TGTGCCAGCAGCTACAGAGGGGAAAAACTGTTTTTT
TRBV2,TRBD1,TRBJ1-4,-,CASSERGGVGGLFF,TGTGCCAGCAGTGAACGAGGGGGCGTGGGAGGACTGTTTTTT
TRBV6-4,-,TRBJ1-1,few,CASSPDGDTEAFF,TGTGCCAGCAGTCCCGACGGGGACACTGAAGCTTTCTTT
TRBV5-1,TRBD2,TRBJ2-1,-,CASSPSGGEYNEQFF,TGCGCCAGCAGCCCCAGCGGGGGGGAGTACAATGAGCAGTTCTTC
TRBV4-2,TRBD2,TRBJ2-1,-,CASSQFTSGSVDEQFF,TGTGCCAGCAGCCAGTTTACTAGCGGGAGCGTCGATGAGCAGTTCTTC
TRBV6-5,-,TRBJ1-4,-,CASSYSREEKLFF,TGTGCCAGCAGTTACTCGCGGGAGGAAAAACTGTTTTTT
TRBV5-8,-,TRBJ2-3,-,CASSRRQSSTDTQYF,TGTGCCAGCAGTAGACGACAGTCTAGCACAGATACGCAGTATTTT
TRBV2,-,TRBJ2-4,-,CASSEGTGIQAKNIQYF,TGTGCCAGCAGTGAAGGGACGGGGATCCAGGCCAAAAACATTCAGTACTTC
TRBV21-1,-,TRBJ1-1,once,CASRTLRGTTYVLNTEAFF,TGTGCCAGCCGTACTTTGCGGGGGACAACTTATGTCCTGAACACTGAAGCTTTCTTT
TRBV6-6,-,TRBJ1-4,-,CASTSRANEKLFF,TGTGCCAGCACCAGCAGGGCTAATGAAAAACTGTTTTTT
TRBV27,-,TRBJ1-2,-,CASRPTGSYGYTF,TGTGCCAGCAGGCCAACAGGGAGCTATGGCTACACCTTC
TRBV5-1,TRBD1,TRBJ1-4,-,CASSQGTENEKLFF,TGTGCCAGCAGCCAAGGGACAGAAAATGAAAAACTGTTTTTT
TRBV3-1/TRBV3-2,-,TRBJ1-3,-,CASSQGSGAGNTIYF,TGTGCCAGCAGCCAAGGTTCCGGGGCTGGAAACACCATATATTTT
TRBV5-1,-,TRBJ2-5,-,CASSPGLDKETQYF,TGTGCCAGCAGCCCGGGACTCGATAAAGAGACCCAGTACTTC
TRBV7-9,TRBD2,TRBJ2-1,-,CASSGTNNEQFF,TGTGCCAGCAGCGGGACTAACAATGAGCAGTTCTTC
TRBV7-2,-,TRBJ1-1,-,CASSLGPRGASEAFF,TGTGCCAGCAGCTTAGGACCCCGGGGGGCGAGTGAAGCTTTCTTT
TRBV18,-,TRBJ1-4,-,CASSPGAGVEKLFF,TGTGCCAGCTCACCAGGGGCAGGGGTCGAAAAACTGTTTTTT
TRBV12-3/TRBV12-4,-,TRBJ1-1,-,CASSPRRVGTFF,TGTGCCAGCAGCCCCCGGCGGGTCGGTACTTTCTTT
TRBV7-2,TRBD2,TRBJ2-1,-,CASSRAGGLKNEQFF,TGTGCCAGCAGCCGGGCGGGGGGCCTAAAAAATGAGCAGTTCTTC
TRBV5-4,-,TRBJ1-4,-,CAIREGGNEKLFF,TGTGCCATACGCGAGGGAGGTAATGAAAAACTGTTTTTT
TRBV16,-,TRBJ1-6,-,CASSGTANSPLHF,TGTGCCAGTTCCGGGACTGCGAATTCACCCCTCCACTTT
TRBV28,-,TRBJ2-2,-,CASNPLGGANTGELFF,TGTGCCAGCAACCCCCTTGGCGGTGCGAACACCGGGGAGCTGTTTTTT
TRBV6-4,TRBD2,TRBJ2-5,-,CASSDGRGTQYF,TGTGCCAGCAGTGACGGGAGGGGGACCCAGTACTTC
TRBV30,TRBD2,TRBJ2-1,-,CAWSEGRLAGLYEQFF,TGTGCCTGGAGTGAAGGGAGACTAGCGGGGCTGTATGAGCAGTTCTTC
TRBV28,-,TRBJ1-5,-,CASRPGVPITPQHF,TGTGCCAGCAGACCCGGGGTCCCGATCACGCCCCAGCATTTT
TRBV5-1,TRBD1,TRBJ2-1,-,CASSFGTGIYNEQFF,TGCGCCAGCAGCTTTGGGACAGGGATCTACAATGAGCAGTTCTTC
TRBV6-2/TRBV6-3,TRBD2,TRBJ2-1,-,CASSYYLGRGGTSGNNEQFF,TGTGCCAGCAGTTACTACCTGGGAAGGGGGGGGACTAGCGGGAATAATGAGCAGTTCTTC
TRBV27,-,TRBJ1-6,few,CASRRPAGNNSPLHF,TGTGCCAGCAGGAGACCGGCAGGGAATAATTCACCCCTCCACTTT
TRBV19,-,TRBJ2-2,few,CASSTTGSGTGELFF,TGTGCCAGTAGTACTACAGGTTCTGGAACCGGGGAGCTGTTTTTT
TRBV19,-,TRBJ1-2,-,CATSSLQRDNYGYTF,TGTGCGACTAGTAGTTTGCAGCGCGATAACTATGGCTACACCTTC
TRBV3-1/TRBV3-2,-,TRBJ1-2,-,CASSQGVRGYGYTF,TGTGCCAGCAGCCAAGGGGTGCGAGGCTACGGCTACACCTTC
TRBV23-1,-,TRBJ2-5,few,CASRDYGDRHLPGETQYF,TGCGCCAGCAGAGATTACGGAGACAGGCACCTACCGGGAGAGACCCAGTACTTC
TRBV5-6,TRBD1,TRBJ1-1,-,CASSPRGLRTEAFF,TGTGCCAGCAGCCCCAGGGGGCTTCGCACTGAAGCTTTCTTT
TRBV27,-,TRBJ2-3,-,CASSLGLGTDTQYF,TGTGCCAGCTCCTTGGGGCTTGGGACAGATACGCAGTATTTT
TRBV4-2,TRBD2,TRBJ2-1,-,CASSQERGDLDEQFF,TGTGCCAGCAGCCAAGAGCGGGGGGACCTTGATGAGCAGTTCTTC